The 20 T cell receptor beta chains below all came from one sample that was sequenced in a study of T cell repertoires in cytomegalovirus infection. Each CDR3 protein is one row after TCRdb ran MiXCR on the reads. The repertoire has a few hundred thousand distinct CDR3 sequences, 25% to 35% of them found once; the top ten carry over 15%. What these receptors recognize is not known. This sample comprised cultured PBMCs, obtained from culture after CMV antigen stimulation. Receptor source: a human donor in good health (CMV status not recorded). Some clones in this sample may be carry-over from other donors' samples.

The V and J genes are TRBV24-1 and TRBJ2-1; either TRBD1 or TRBD2 may supply D (6 bases each). With 9 bases removed from V and 3 bases from J, the gap between germline ends came to 17 bases. The CDR3 length is 15 residues. Germline-derived CDR1 and CDR2 are KGHDR and SFDVKD. The CDR3 here is CATGLGGGLYNEQFF. The CDR3 coding sequence is TGTGCCACCGGCCTAGGTGGGGGGCTCTACAATGAGCAGTTCTTC.

The gene calls are TRBV9 and TRBJ2-5; 12 bases line up with TRBD2. Germline loops: CDR1 SGDLS, CDR2 YYNGEE. Trimming removed 3 bases from V and 5 bases from J; junction bases left unmatched: 8. The CDR3 runs to 16 residues. The CDR3 spells CASSAETSGRGETQYF. The CDR3 DNA follows: TGTGCCAGCAGCGCTGAGACTAGCGGGAGAGGGGAGACCCAGTACTTC.

This rearrangement joins TRBV10-3 to TRBJ1-5; D is perhaps TRBD1 (6 bases). CDR1 ENHRY and CDR2 SYGVKD come from the germline V gene. The V end lost 3 bases, the J end lost 6 bases, and 12 bases lay between the germline ends. The CDR3 has 14 residues. The CDR3 DNA reads as TGTGCCATCAGTGACGGGGGGGCGGGTCAGCCCCAGCATTTT. It codes for CAISDGGAGQPQHF.

This clonotype was detected ten times or more. The CDR3 DNA follows: TGCAGCGTCCGGACAGGTCCCATGAACACTGAAGCTTTCTTT. The encoded protein is CSVRTGPMNTEAFF. The chain carries TRBV29-1 and TRBJ1-1; TRBD1 agrees at 7 bases. The CDR3 contains 14 residues. Losses at the gene ends were 6 bases for V and 0 bases for J; bases not matched to a gene: 7. Germline CDR1 SQVTM, CDR2 ANQGSEA.

The chain uses TRBV29-1 and TRBJ1-2, with D perhaps matching TRBD1 (5 bases). Trimming took 4 bases from V and 3 from J, leaving 15 bases between them. The CDR3 covers 14 residues. Germline loops: CDR1 SQVTM, CDR2 ANQGSEA. This chain's CDR3 is CSVAGLSLDYGYTF. In DNA form, the CDR3 reads TGCAGCGTTGCAGGGCTATCATTAGACTATGGCTACACCTTC.

The chain links TRBV6-2 or TRBV6-3 to TRBJ2-2; a weak D match, TRBD2 (7 bases). Germline CDR1 reads MNHEY; CDR2 reads SVGEGT. Trimming pared 6 bases from V and 4 bases from J, leaving 15 bases between. The CDR3 is 15 amino acids. CDR3: CASRRGALGTGELFF. In DNA, the CDR3 is TGTGCCAGCAGACGGGGGGCTTTGGGCACCGGGGAGCTGTTTTTT.

This clonotype was counted a few times. J is TRBJ2-7 and V is TRBV7-8; the match to TRBD2 covers 7 bases. The V gene's germline CDR1 is SGHVS and CDR2 FQNEAQ. V trimming: 0 bases; J trimming: 2 bases; junction bases outside the gene matches: 4. This CDR3 is 15 amino acids long. DNA of the CDR3: TGTGCCAGCAGCTTAGCGCGACTAGCCGCCTACGAGCAGTACTTC. Protein product: CASSLARLAAYEQYF.

In this sample, this clonotype turned up a few times. J is TRBJ2-7 and V is TRBV6-6; the D gene is possibly TRBD1 (6 bases). The CDR3 spans 14 residues. Germline assignment: CDR1 MNHNY and CDR2 SVGAGI (reference sequence). V dropped 8 bases and J dropped 0 bases, with 14 bases sitting between them. This CDR3 reads CASANRDTSYEQYF. The CDR3 coding sequence is TGTGCCAGCGCGAACCGGGACACCTCCTACGAGCAGTACTTC.

This clonotype was recorded a few times. The chain couples TRBV7-2 to TRBJ1-5; no clear D gene. CDR1 and CDR2 (germline): SGHTA, FQGNSA. The germline V and J ends were trimmed by 5 bases and 1 base, with 12 bases remaining between them. The CDR3 is 15 amino acids. The CDR3 loop reads CASSTLVQSNQPQHF. The DNA of the CDR3 is TGTGCCAGCAGCACCCTAGTGCAGAGCAATCAGCCCCAGCATTTT.

This clonotype was counted between two and nine times. The rearrangement joins TRBV24-1 to TRBJ2-3; tentatively, D is TRBD1 or TRBD2 (5 bases each). The CDR3 length is 17 residues. CDR1 and CDR2 from the germline V gene are KGHDR and SFDVKD. The ends were cut back, 4 bases at V and 4 bases at J, with 20 bases in the middle. The CDR3 DNA is TGTGCCACCAGTGACCCTTCCGGGGCCCGGGGAGCAGATACGCAGTATTTT. This translates into CATSDPSGARGADTQYF.

By proportion, this clonotype is medium-sized (0.01 to 0.1%). The V call is TRBV7-8, the J call TRBJ2-5; either TRBD1 or TRBD2 may fit D (5 bases each). Germline CDR1 is SGHVS and CDR2 is FQNEAQ. Trimming pared 6 bases from V and 1 base from J, leaving 15 bases between. CDR3 size: 15 residues. The CDR3, as DNA: TGTGCCAGCAGACCGAGGGGCAGACTCCAAGAGACCCAGTACTTC. It translates to CASRPRGRLQETQYF.

This clonotype was counted between two and nine times. The chain links TRBV29-1 to TRBJ2-5; D gene uncertain. V was clipped by 7 bases and J by 5 bases, with 14 bases between them. Germline loops: CDR1 SQVTM, CDR2 ANQGSEA. The CDR3 length is 12 residues. CDR3 nucleotide sequence: TGCAGCGCCAGACTGCCGGGTGAGACCCAGTACTTC. This encodes CSARLPGETQYF.

This clonotype was detected only a few times. One end of the junction does not line up with germline, which may come from a read error. V is TRBV4-2 and J is TRBJ2-2; possibly TRBD1 or TRBD2 for D (6 bases each). The CDR3 is made up of 16 amino acids. CDR1 and CDR2 (germline): LGHNA, YNFKEQ. The CDR3 region is CASSQDGGPDTGELFF. The CDR3 bases are TGTGCCAGCAGTCAAGATGGGGGGCCGGATACCGGGGAGCTGTTTTTT.

The chain couples TRBV12-3 or TRBV12-4 to TRBJ1-2; D remains unclear. V dropped 5 bases and J dropped 0 bases, with 16 bases sitting between them. This CDR3 is built from 16 residues. In nucleotides, the CDR3 is TGTGCCAGCAGTCCACCGGGCGGATCCCCTAACTATGGCTACACCTTC. Amino acid sequence: CASSPPGGSPNYGYTF.

There are many counts of this clonotype. This chain links TRBV7-6 with TRBJ2-5; 8 bases match TRBD2. V gave up 5 bases and J gave up 4 bases; unmatched junction bases: 12. The CDR3 loop spans 16 amino acids. Germline V gene data show CDR1 as SGHVS and CDR2 as FNYEAQ. CDR3 sequence reads: CASSVSGVGEGETQYF. In nucleotides, the CDR3 is TGTGCCAGCAGCGTTAGCGGGGTTGGTGAAGGAGAGACCCAGTACTTC. Full variable domain (outside the CDR3, taken from reference TRBV7-6 and TRBJ2-5): GAGVSQSPRYKVTKRGQDVALRCDPISGHVSLYWYRQALGQGPEFLTYFNYEAQQDKSGLPNDRFSAERPEGSISTLTIQRTEQRDSAMYRCASSVSGVGEGETQYFGPGTRLLVL.

This clonotype has a count of ten or more. This chain uses TRBV7-2 with TRBJ2-2; perhaps TRBD2 as D (5 bases). The CDR3 runs 17 residues. Germline V CDR1 and CDR2: SGHTA, FQGNSA. The ends were cut back, 7 bases at V and 1 base at J, with 19 bases in the middle. The CDR3: CASKDYPFFLNTGELFF. CDR3 coding DNA: TGTGCCAGCAAAGACTATCCCTTTTTTTTGAACACCGGGGAGCTGTTTTTT.

This chain connects TRBV19 to TRBJ2-1, with 12 bases matching TRBD2. There are 17 residues in the CDR3. V was pared by 1 base and J by 3 bases, with 4 bases of the junction left unmatched. Germline V CDR1 and CDR2: LNHDA, SQIVND (reference sequence). Written as DNA, the CDR3 is TGTGCCAGTAGTATAGGTCGGACTAGCGGGGTCTACAATGAGCAGTTCTTC. As protein: CASSIGRTSGVYNEQFF.

As concerns this clonotype: This may arise from a read error, as a much more abundant clone is one base away. V usage is TRBV10-3 and J usage is TRBJ2-1; D is possibly TRBD2 (6 bases). The CDR3 is 18 amino acids. Germline CDR1 and CDR2: ENHRY and SYGVKD. Trimming took off 10 bases at V and 0 bases at J, with 25 bases between the two ends. The CDR3 loop is CATHTIAERGGSYNEQFF. As DNA, the CDR3 is TGTGCCACACACACAATAGCGGAAAGGGGCGGCTCCTACAATGAGCAGTTCTTC.

This clonotype came up a few times. The genes are TRBV28 and TRBJ1-6; no clear D. Germline CDR1 and CDR2: MDHEN and SYDVKM. The CDR3 consists of 11 residues. Trimming removed 5 bases at V and 15 bases at J, with 11 bases between. The CDR3 protein is CASSPSFNLHF. CDR3 sequence (DNA): TGTGCCAGCAGTCCTAGTTTTAACCTCCACTTT.

A single count supports this clonotype. The chain couples TRBV12-3 or TRBV12-4 to TRBJ2-7; 9 bases match TRBD1. Trimming cost V 7 bases and J 0 bases; bases outside gene matches: 7. The CDR3 extends over 15 amino acids. The chain's CDR3 is CASNPGQGSSYEQYF. DNA of the CDR3: TGTGCCAGCAACCCGGGACAGGGTAGCTCCTACGAGCAGTACTTC.